This T cell receptor (beta chain) stems from a study of blood T cell repertoires in COVID-19. Study information: The United States, Italy and Spain supplied acute and convalescent COVID-19 samples. The cDNA or gDNA used as material had been derived from T cells, B-cell-depleted T cells, or PBMCs.

The CDR3 is made up of 14 amino acids. Germline loops: CDR1 SNHLY, CDR2 FYNNEI. V shed 5 bases, J shed 2 bases, and the junction held 3 bases outside the gene matches. In the original workflow: Amplification of reference gene primers provided the estimated nucleated cell counts. The method was immunoSEQ multiplex PCR; TCRdb's version includes in-frame clones alone and lacks a portion of them. V and J calls plus clone size are reproduced from that table; the DNA served to infer D and trimming. Among around 33,000 clones, about 92% were seen once, and the ten largest hold roughly 19%. The receptor was derived from a man aged 80 or over with acute or convalescent COVID-19. J is TRBJ2-7 and V is TRBV2; 10 positions agree with TRBD1. The sequenced sample consisted of peripheral blood. The CDR3 loop reads CASSTDRGTYEQYF. The CDR3 region has the DNA TGTGCCAGCAGTACGGACAGGGGGACCTACGAGCAGTACTTC.